The present T cell receptor beta chain was sequenced within a study of blood T cell repertoires in COVID-19. Background on the study: T cells, B-cell-depleted T cells, or PBMCs supplied cDNA or gDNA.

Germline assignment: CDR1 KGHDR and CDR2 SFDVKD. The CDR3 length is 14 residues. Trimming at V came to 4 bases and at J to 4 bases, leaving 5 bases not matched to a gene. Measured with immunoSEQ multiplex PCR; TCRdb has only the in-frame clones, and not every one. Of roughly 130,000 clones in the sample, approximately 90% were seen once. Sequences were obtained from peripheral blood. The V gene is TRBV24-1, the J gene TRBJ2-7; 8 nucleotides match TRBD1. This receptor was identified in a middle-aged man with acute or convalescent COVID-19. The CDR3 reads CATSEPDRAYEQYF. The CDR3 DNA reads TGTGCCACCAGTGAACCGGACAGGGCTTACGAGCAGTACTTC.